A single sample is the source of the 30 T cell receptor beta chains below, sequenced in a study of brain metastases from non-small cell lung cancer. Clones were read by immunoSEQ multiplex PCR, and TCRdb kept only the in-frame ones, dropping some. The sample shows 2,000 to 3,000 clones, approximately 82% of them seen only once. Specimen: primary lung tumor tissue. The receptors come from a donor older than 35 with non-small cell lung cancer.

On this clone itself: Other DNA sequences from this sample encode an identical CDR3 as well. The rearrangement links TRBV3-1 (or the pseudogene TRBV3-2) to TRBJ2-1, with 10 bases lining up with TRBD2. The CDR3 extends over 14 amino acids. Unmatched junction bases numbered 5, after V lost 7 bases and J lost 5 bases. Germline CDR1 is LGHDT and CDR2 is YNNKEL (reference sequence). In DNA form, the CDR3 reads TGTGCCAGCATTACTAGCGGGGCCGACAATGAGCAGTTCTTC. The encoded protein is CASITSGADNEQFF.

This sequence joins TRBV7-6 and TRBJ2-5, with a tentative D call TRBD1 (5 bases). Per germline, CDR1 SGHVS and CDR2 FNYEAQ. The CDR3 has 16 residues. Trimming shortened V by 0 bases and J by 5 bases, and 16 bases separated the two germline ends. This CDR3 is CASSLARQRQPETQYF. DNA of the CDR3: TGTGCCAGCAGCTTAGCTCGACAGCGTCAACCGGAGACCCAGTACTTC. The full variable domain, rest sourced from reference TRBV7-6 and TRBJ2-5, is GAGVSQSPRYKVTKRGQDVALRCDPISGHVSLYWYRQALGQGPEFLTYFNYEAQQDKSGLPNDRFSAERPEGSISTLTIQRTEQRDSAMYRCASSLARQRQPETQYFGPGTRLLVL.

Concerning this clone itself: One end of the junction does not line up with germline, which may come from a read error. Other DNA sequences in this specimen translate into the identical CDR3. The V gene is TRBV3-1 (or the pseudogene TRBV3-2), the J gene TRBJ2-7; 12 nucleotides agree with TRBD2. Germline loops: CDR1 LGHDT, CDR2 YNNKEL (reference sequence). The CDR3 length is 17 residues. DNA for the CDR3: TGTGCCAGCAGCCTCTACTCCGGGACTAGCGGGCCCTATGAGCAGTACTTC. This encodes CASSLYSGTSGPYEQYF.

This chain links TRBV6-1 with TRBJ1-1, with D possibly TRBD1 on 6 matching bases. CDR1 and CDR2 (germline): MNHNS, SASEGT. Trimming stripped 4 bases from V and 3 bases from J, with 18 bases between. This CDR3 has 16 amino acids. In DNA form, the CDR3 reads TGTGCCAGCAGTGCCCTTACGGGCAGGGGATACACTGAAGCTTTCTTT. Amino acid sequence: CASSALTGRGYTEAFF.

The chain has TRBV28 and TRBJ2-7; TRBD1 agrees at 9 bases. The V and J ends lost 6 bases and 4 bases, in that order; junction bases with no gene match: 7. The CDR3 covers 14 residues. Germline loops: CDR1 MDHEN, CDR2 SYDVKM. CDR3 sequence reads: CASSPTGGVYEQYF. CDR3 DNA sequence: TGTGCCAGCAGCCCGACAGGGGGTGTTTACGAGCAGTACTTC.

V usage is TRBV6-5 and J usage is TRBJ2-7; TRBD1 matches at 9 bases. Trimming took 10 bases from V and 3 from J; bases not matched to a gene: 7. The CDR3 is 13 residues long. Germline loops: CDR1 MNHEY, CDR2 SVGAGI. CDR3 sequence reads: CATSGTGLYEQYF. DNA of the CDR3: TGTGCCACCTCCGGGACAGGGCTCTACGAGCAGTACTTC.

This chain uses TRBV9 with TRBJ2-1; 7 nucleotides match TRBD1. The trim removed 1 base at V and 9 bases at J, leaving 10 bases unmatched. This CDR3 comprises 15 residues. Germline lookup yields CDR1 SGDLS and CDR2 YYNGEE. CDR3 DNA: TGTGCCAGCAGCGTATCAGGGGGAGTTGAAGCTGAGCAGTTCTTC. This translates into CASSVSGGVEAEQFF.

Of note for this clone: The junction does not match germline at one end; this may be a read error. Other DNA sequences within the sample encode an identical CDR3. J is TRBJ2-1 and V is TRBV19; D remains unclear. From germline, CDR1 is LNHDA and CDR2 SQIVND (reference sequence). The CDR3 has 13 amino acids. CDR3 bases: TGTGCTAGTAGAATAGTGGGGTCGGGTGAGCAGTTCTTC. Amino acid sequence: CASRIVGSGEQFF. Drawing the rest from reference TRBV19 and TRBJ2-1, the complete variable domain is DGGITQSPKYLFRKEGQNVTLSCEQNLNHDAMYWYRQDPGQGLRLIYYSQIVNDFQKGDIAEGYSVSREKKESFPLTVTSAQKNPTAFYLCASRIVGSGEQFFGPGTRLTVL.

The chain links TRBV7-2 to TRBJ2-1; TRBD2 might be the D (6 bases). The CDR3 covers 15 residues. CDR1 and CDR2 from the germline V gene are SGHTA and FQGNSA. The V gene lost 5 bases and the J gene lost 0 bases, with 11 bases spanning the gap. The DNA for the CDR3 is TGTGCCAGCAGCCTAGGGACTTCCTCCTACAATGAGCAGTTCTTC. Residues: CASSLGTSSYNEQFF.

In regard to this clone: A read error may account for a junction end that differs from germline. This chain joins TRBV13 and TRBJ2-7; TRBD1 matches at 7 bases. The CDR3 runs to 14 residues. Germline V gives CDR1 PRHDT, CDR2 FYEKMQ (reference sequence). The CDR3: CASSFGTVSYKQYF. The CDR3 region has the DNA TGTGCCAGCAGCTTCGGGACAGTTTCCTACAAGCAGTACTTC.

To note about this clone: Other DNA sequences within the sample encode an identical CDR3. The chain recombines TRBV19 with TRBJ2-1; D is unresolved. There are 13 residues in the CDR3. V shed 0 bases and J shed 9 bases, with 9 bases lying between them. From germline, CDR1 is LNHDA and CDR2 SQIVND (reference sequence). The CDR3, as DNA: TGTGCCAGTAGTATAGAACTAACTATTGAGCAGTTCTTC. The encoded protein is CASSIELTIEQFF. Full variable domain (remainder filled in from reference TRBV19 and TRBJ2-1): DGGITQSPKYLFRKEGQNVTLSCEQNLNHDAMYWYRQDPGQGLRLIYYSQIVNDFQKGDIAEGYSVSREKKESFPLTVTSAQKNPTAFYLCASSIELTIEQFFGPGTRLTVL.

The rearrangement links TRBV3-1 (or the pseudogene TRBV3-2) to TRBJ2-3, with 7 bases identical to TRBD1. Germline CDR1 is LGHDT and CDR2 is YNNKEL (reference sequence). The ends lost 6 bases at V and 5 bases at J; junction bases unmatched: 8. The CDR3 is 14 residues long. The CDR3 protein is CASRGQSYRDTQYF. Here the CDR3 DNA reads TGTGCCAGCAGGGGACAGTCATATAGAGATACGCAGTATTTT.

CDR3: CASRDGRLSGGYTF. DNA of the CDR3: TGTGCCAGCAGGGACGGTAGGCTCTCTGGCGGCTACACCTTC. V usage is TRBV2 and J usage is TRBJ1-2, with D unclear. The CDR3 runs 14 residues. Germline assignment: CDR1 SNHLY and CDR2 FYNNEI. Trimming shortened V by 6 bases and J by 8 bases, and 19 bases separated the two germline ends.

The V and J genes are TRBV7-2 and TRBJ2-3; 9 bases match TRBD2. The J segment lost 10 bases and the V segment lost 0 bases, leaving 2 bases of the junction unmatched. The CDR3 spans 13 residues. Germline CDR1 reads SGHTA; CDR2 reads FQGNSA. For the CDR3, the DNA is TGTGCCAGCAGCTTAGCCCGCGGGGGGGCGCAGTATTTT. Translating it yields CASSLARGGAQYF.

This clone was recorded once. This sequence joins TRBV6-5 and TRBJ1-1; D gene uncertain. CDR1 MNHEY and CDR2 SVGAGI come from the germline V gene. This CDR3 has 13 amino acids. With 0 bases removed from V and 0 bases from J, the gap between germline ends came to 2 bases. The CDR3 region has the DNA TGTGCCAGCAGTTACTCGGTGAACACTGAAGCTTTCTTT. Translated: CASSYSVNTEAFF.

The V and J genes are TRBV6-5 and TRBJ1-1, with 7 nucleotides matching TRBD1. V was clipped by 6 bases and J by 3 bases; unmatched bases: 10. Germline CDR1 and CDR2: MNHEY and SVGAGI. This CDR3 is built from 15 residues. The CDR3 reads CASSGGQSWDTEAFF. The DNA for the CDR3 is TGTGCCAGCAGCGGGGGACAGTCGTGGGACACTGAAGCTTTCTTT.

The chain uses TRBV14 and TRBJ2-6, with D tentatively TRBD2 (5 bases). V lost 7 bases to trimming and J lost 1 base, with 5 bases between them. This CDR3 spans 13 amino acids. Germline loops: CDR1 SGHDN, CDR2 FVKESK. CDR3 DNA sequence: TGTGCCAGCACGGGATCTGGGGCCAACGTCCTGACTTTC. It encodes CASTGSGANVLTF.

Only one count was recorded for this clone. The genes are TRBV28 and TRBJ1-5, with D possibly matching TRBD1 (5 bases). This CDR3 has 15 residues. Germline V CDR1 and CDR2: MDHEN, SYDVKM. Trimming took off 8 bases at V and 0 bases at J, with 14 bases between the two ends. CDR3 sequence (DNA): TGTGCCAGCGTTAAGGCTAGGGGTAGCAATCAGCCCCAGCATTTT. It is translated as CASVKARGSNQPQHF.

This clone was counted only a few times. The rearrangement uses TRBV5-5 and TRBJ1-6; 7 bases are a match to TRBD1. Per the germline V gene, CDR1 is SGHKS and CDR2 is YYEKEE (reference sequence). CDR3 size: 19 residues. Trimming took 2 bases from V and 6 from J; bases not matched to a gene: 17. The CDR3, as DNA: TGTGCCAGCAGCTTTGAAACCGGGACAGCGCTTCTGGGTAATTCACCCCTCCACTTT. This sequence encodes CASSFETGTALLGNSPLHF.

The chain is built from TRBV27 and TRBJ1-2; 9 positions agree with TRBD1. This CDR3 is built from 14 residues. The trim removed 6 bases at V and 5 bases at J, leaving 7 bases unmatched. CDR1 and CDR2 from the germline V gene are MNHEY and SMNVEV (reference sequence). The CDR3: CASRLQGASYGYTF. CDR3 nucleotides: TGTGCCAGCAGATTACAGGGGGCTAGTTATGGCTACACCTTC.

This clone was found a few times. CDR3: CASSLAAGRGYTF. The CDR3, as DNA: TGTGCCAGCAGCTTAGCGGCAGGGAGAGGCTACACCTTC. This sequence joins TRBV7-2 and TRBJ1-2, with a possible D match to TRBD1 (5 bases). Germline V CDR1 and CDR2: SGHTA, FQGNSA. Trimming stripped 0 bases from V and 8 bases from J, with 10 bases between. The CDR3 totals 13 residues.

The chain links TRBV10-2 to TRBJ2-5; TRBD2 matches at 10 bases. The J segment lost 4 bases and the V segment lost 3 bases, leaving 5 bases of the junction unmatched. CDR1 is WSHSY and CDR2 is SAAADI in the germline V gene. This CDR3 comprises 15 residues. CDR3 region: CASSEAGGPGETQYF. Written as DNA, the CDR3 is TGCGCCAGCAGTGAAGCGGGGGGGCCGGGAGAGACCCAGTACTTC.

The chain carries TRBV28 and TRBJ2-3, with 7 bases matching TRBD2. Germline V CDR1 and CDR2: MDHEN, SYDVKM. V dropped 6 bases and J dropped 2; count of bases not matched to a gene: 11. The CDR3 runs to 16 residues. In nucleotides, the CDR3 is TGTGCCAGCAGCCATGGGACCGGGACTAACACAGATACGCAGTATTTT. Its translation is CASSHGTGTNTDTQYF. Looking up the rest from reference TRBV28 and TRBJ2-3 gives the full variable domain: DVKVTQSSRYLVKRTGEKVFLECVQDMDHENMFWYRQDPGLGLRLIYFSYDVKMKEKGDIPEGYSVSREKKERFSLILESASTNQTSMYLCASSHGTGTNTDTQYFGPGTRLTVL.

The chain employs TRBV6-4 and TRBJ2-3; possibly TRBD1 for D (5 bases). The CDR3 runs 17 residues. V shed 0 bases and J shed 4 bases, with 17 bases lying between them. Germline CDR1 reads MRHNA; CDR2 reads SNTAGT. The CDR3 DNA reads TGTGCCAGCAGTGACTCCCCAACAGGTCGTGGGGCAGATACGCAGTATTTT. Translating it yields CASSDSPTGRGADTQYF.

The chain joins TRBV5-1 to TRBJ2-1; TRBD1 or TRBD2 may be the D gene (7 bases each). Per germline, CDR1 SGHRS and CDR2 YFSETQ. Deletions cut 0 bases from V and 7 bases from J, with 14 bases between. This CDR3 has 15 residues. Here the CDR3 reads CASSLGDYRGNEQFF. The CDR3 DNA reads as TGCGCCAGCAGCTTGGGGGACTACAGGGGAAATGAGCAGTTCTTC. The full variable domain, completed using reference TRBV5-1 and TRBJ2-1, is KAGVTQTPRYLIKTRGQQVTLSCSPISGHRSVSWYQQTPGQGLQFLFEYFSETQRNKGNFPGRFSGRQFSNSRSEMNVSTLELGDSALYLCASSLGDYRGNEQFFGPGTRLTVL.

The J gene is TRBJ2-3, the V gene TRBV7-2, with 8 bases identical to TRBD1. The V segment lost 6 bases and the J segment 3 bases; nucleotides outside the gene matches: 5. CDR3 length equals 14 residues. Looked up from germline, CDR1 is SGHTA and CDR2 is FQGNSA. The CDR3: CASSYRTGTDTQYF. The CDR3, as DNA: TGTGCCAGCAGTTACCGGACAGGGACAGATACGCAGTATTTT.

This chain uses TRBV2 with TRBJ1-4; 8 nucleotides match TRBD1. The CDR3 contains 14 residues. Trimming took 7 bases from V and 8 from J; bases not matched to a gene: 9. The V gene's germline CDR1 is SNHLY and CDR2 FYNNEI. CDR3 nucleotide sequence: TGTGCCAGCACTTCCGGACAGGGTTGGGAAAAACTGTTTTTT. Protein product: CASTSGQGWEKLFF.

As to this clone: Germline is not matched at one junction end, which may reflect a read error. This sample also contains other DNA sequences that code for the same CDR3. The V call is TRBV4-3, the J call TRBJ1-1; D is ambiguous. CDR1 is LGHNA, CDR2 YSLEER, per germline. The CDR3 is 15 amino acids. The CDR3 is CASSQEESMNTEAFF. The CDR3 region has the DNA TGCGCCAGCAGCCAAGAAGAATCGATGAATACTGAAGCTTTTTTT.

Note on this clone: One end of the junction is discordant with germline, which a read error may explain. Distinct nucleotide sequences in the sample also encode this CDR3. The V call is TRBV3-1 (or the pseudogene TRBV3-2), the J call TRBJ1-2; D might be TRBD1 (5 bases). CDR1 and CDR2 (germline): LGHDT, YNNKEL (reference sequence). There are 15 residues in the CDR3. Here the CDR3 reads CASSQQAGQNYGYTF. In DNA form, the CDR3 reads TGTGCCAGTAGCCAACAAGCAGGGCAGAACTATGGCTACACCTTC.

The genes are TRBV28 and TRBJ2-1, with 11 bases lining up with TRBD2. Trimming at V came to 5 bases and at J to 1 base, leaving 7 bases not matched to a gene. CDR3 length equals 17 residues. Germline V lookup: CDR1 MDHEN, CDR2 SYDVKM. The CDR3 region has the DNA TGTGCCAGCAGTCCAGGTCTAGCGGGAGGTTCCTACAATGAGCAGTTCTTC. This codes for CASSPGLAGGSYNEQFF.